The rows below give T cell receptor beta chains drawn from one sample of a study of CD8 T cells in Susac syndrome. TCRdb re-called the immunoSEQ multiplex PCR reads through MiXCR, storing one row per CDR3 protein. The top ten clones hold about 0.12% of a sample with 110,000 or so distinct CDR3 sequences, about 90% of them seen once. Sequences were obtained from CD8+ T cells from PBMCs. Receptors originate from a human donor in good health. Both conserved end residues are part of each CDR3.

>TRBV25-1|TRBJ1-1
CASSSSGNTEAFF
>TRBV29-1|TRBJ2-7
CSVGSFGGLEQYF
>TRBV30|TRBJ2-5
CAWSVRVLAGVGGKTQYF
>TRBV5-1|TRBJ2-1
CASSFATSGPYNEQFF
>TRBV6-1|TRBJ2-1
CASSALPNNEQFF
>TRBV6-5|TRBJ2-7
CASRRTRDSSYEQYF
>TRBV5-6|TRBJ2-1
CASSSGTGQRNEQFF
>TRBV7-8|TRBJ2-7
CASSLAGAGDEQYF
>TRBV7-6|TRBJ2-1
CASSLAGLPADNEQFF
>TRBV9|TRBJ1-2
CASSVGPEAYGYTF
>TRBV20-1|TRBJ2-7
CSARESVRSTYEQYF
>TRBV20-1|TRBJ1-2
CSARDPASSNYGYTF
>TRBV28|TRBJ1-1
CASSPGDRWAEAFF
>TRBV5-1|TRBJ2-2
CASSPRTGRLNTGELFF
>TRBV5-1|TRBJ1-2
CASSLPRGPVDVYGYTF
>TRBV7-7|TRBJ2-2
CASSPGAGARDTGELFF
>TRBV20-1|TRBJ2-7
CSALAGAYEQYF
>TRBV20-1|TRBJ2-4
CSASPSRANQYIQYF
>TRBV10-3|TRBJ2-7
CASALGGGVTEEQYF
>TRBV19|TRBJ1-1
CASRPQKLASGVAFF
>TRBV5-1|TRBJ2-1
CASSRLQGYEQFF
>TRBV7-8|TRBJ2-4
CASSLEDRRKNIQYF
>TRBV7-8|TRBJ1-5
CASSLGWTPQHF
>TRBV27|TRBJ2-3
CASSLVRQDTQYF
>TRBV7-6|TRBJ2-7
CASSHKLAGRFYEQYF
>TRBV7-9|TRBJ2-1
CASNTKAASYNEQFF
>TRBV5-8|TRBJ2-2
CASSLDLTGGELFF
>TRBV14|TRBJ1-3
CASSQDLAPSGNTIYF
>TRBV5-1|TRBJ1-2
CASSLAVGGSQEGYTF
>TRBV20-1|TRBJ2-7
CSARPDRHEQYF
>TRBV6-4|TRBJ2-3
CASSTTSGRDATDTQYF
>TRBV3-1|TRBJ2-3
CASSPLDRADTQYF
>TRBV7-9|TRBJ1-1
CASSFGVGLNTEAFF
>TRBV9|TRBJ2-1
CASSVGGQGVYNEQFF
>TRBV18|TRBJ2-3
CASSPPLAGGHTQYF
>TRBV7-9|TRBJ2-3
CASSSRGGTDTQYF
>TRBV12-3/TRBV12-4|TRBJ1-1
CASRGGTNTEAFF
>TRBV12-3/TRBV12-4|TRBJ2-5
CASRLGTSGSPYF
>TRBV19|TRBJ1-6
CASSQVGSTSPLHF
>TRBV19|TRBJ1-1
CASSIILGPVNTEAFF
>TRBV7-2|TRBJ2-1
CASSSRDLRVNEQFF
>TRBV12-3/TRBV12-4|TRBJ2-1
CASSRTGTPNYEQFF
>TRBV7-2|TRBJ1-1
CASSFLESAEAFF
>TRBV12-3/TRBV12-4|TRBJ2-5
CASSFQLEETQYF
>TRBV6-5|TRBJ2-1
CASSRKPQGSHEQFF
>TRBV18|TRBJ2-7
CASSREIPANRGYEQYF
>TRBV5-1|TRBJ2-2
CASSLDPGGRSGELFF
>TRBV11-3|TRBJ1-1
CASSLPAEAFF
>TRBV12-3/TRBV12-4|TRBJ2-6
CASSYSGANVLTF
>TRBV7-9|TRBJ1-2
CASSWARTGGHGYTF
>TRBV3-1|TRBJ2-1
CASSLGLAGEQFF
>TRBV7-2|TRBJ1-2
CASSLLVGEHTF
>TRBV20-1|TRBJ2-2
CSAGGGMDTGELFF
>TRBV5-1|TRBJ1-1
CASKEVLGNTEAFF
>TRBV7-9|TRBJ1-1
CASSLGTVIRTEAFF
>TRBV2|TRBJ2-3
CASSETGWDTQYF
>TRBV25-1|TRBJ1-3
CASSEYGLPGNTIYF
>TRBV6-1|TRBJ2-7
CASSKPRTGGTEQYF
>TRBV5-1|TRBJ2-6
CASSLFRTGISGANVLTF